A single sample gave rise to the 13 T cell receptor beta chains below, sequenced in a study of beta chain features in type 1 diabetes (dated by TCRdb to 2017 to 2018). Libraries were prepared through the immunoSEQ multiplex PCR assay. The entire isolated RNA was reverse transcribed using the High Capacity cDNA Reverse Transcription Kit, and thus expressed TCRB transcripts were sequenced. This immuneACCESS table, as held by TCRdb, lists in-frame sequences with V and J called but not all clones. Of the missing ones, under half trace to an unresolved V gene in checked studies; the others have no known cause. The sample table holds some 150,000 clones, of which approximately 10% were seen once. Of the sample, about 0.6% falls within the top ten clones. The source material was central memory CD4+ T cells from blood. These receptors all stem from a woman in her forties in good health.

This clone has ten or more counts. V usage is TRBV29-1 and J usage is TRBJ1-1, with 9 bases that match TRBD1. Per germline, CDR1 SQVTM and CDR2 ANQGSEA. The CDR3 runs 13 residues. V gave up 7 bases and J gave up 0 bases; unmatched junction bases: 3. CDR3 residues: CSARDRVNTEAFF. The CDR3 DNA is TGCAGCGCCCGGGACAGGGTGAACACTGAAGCTTTCTTT.

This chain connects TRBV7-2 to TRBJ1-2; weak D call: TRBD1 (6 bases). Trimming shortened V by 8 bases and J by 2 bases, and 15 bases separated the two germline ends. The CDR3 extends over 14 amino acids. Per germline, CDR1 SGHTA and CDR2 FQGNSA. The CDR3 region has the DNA TGTGCCAGCGAGCTAGGGGGACGGAACTATGGCTACACCTTC. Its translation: CASELGGRNYGYTF. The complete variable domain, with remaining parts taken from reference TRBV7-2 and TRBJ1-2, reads GAGVSQSPSNKVTEKGKDVELRCDPISGHTALYWYRQSLGQGLEFLIYFQGNSAPDKSGLPSDRFSAERTGGSVSTLTIQRTQQEDSAVYLCASELGGRNYGYTFGSGTRLTVV.

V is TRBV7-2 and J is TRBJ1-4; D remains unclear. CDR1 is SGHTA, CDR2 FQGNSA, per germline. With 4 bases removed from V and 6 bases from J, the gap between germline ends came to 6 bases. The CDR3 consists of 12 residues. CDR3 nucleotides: TGTGCCAGCAGCTACGGGTATGAAAAACTGTTTTTT. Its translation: CASSYGYEKLFF.

Here the CDR3 DNA reads TGTGCCAGCAGCTTCACAGCAAGCATTAATCAGCCCCAGCATTTT. It encodes CASSFTASINQPQHF. The chain recombines TRBV7-2 with TRBJ1-5; D not certain. Per the germline V gene, CDR1 is SGHTA and CDR2 is FQGNSA. The CDR3 is 15 residues long. V was trimmed by 3 bases and J by 4 bases, leaving 13 bases between them.

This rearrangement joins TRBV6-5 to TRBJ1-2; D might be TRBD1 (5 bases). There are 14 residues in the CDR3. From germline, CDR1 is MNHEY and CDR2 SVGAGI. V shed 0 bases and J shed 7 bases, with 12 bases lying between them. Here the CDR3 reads CASSYSGGLGGYTF. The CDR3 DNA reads TGTGCCAGCAGTTACTCCGGGGGTTTAGGTGGCTACACCTTC.

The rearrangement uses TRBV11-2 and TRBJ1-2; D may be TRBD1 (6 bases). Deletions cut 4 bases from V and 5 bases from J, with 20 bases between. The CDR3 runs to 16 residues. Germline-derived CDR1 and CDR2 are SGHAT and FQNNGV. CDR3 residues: CASSSPRGGRGYGYTF. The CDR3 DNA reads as TGTGCCAGCAGCTCCCCTCGGGGGGGGCGCGGATATGGCTACACCTTC.

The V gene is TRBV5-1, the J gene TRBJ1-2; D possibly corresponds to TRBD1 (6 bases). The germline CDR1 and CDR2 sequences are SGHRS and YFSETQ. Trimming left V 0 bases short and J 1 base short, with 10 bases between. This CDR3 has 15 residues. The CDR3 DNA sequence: TGCGCCAGCAGCTTGGGACAGGCGGATAACTATGGCTACACCTTC. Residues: CASSLGQADNYGYTF.

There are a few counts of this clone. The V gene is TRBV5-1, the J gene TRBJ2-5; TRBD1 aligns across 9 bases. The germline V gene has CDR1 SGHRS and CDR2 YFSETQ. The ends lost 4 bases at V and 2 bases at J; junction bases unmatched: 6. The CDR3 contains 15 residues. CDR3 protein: CASSEGQGPQETQYF. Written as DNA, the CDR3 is TGCGCCAGCAGCGAGGGACAGGGACCACAAGAGACCCAGTACTTC.

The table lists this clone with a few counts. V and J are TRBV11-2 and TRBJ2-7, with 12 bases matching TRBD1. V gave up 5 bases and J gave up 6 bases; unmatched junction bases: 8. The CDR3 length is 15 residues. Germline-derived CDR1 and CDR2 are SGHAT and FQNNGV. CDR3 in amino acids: CASSQTGTGGGEQYF. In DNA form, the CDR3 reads TGTGCCAGCAGCCAAACCGGGACAGGGGGCGGCGAGCAGTACTTC.

The CDR3 region is CASSGTRAGTGYEQYF. The CDR3 DNA follows: TGTGCCAGCAGCGGAACGAGGGCCGGGACAGGCTACGAGCAGTACTTC. The chain recombines TRBV5-6 with TRBJ2-7, with 8 bases aligning to TRBD1. Trimming cost V 4 bases and J 3 bases; bases outside gene matches: 12. The CDR3 contains 16 residues. Germline CDR1 and CDR2: SGHDT and YYEEEE.

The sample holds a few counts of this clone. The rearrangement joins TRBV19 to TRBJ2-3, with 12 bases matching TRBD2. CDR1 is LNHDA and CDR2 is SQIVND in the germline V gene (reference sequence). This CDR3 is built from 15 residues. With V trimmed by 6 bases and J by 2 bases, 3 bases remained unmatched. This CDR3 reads CASRRTSGVTDTQYF. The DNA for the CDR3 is TGTGCCAGTAGGAGGACTAGCGGGGTCACAGATACGCAGTATTTT.

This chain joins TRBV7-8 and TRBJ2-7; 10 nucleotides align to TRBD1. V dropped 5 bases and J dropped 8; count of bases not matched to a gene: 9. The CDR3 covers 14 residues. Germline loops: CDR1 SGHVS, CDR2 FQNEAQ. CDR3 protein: CASSQGDRGPQQYF. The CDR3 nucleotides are TGTGCCAGCAGCCAGGGGGACAGGGGCCCCCAGCAGTACTTC.

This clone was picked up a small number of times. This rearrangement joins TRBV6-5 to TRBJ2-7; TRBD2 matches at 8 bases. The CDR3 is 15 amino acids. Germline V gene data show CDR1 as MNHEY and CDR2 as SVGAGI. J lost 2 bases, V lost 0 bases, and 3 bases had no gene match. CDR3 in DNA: TGTGCCAGCAGTTACTCGGGACTAGGAGCCTACGAGCAGTACTTC. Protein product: CASSYSGLGAYEQYF.